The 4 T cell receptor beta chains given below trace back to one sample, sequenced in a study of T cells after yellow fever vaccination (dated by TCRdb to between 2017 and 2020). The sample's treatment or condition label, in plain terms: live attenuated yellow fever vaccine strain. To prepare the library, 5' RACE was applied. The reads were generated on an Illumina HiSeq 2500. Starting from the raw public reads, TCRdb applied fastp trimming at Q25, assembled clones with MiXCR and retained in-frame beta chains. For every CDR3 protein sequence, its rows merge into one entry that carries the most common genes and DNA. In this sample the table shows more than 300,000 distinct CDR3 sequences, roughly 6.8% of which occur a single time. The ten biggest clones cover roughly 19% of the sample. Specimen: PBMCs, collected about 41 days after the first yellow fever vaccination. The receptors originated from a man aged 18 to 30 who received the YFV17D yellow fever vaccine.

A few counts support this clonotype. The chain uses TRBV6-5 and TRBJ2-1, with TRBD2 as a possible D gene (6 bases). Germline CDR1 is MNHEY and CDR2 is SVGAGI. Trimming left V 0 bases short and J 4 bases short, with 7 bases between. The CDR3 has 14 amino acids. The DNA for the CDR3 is TGTGCCAGCAGTTACTCGGAGGGTTACAATGAGCAGTTCTTC. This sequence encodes CASSYSEGYNEQFF.

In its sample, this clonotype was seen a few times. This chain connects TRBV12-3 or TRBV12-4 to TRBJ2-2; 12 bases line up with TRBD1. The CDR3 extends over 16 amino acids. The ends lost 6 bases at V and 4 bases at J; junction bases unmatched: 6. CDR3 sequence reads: CASRGQGAPGTGELFF. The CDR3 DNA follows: TGTGCCAGCAGGGGACAGGGGGCGCCGGGCACCGGGGAGCTGTTTTTT.

CDR3 amino acids: CSVLPRNTEAFF. CDR3 nucleotide sequence: TGCAGCGTTTTGCCGAGGAACACTGAAGCTTTCTTT. The chain couples TRBV29-1 to TRBJ1-1; D call uncertain. CDR1 is SQVTM, CDR2 ANQGSEA, per germline. V shed 5 bases and J shed 1 base, with 8 bases lying between them. CDR3 length: 12 residues.

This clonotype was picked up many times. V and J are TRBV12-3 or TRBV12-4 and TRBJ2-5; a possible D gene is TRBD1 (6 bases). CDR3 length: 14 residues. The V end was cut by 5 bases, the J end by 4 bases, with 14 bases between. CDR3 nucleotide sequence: TGTGCCAGCAGTGACAACAGGGATCTAGAGACCCAGTACTTC. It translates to CASSDNRDLETQYF.